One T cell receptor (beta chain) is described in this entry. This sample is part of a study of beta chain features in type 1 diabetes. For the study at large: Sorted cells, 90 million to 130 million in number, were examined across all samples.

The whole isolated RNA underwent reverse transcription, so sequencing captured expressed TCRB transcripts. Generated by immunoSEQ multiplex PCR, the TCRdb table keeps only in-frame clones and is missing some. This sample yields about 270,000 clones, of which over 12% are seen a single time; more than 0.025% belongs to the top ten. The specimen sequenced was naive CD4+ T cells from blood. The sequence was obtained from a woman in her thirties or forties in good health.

CDR3 sequence reads: CASSLGQGNYPSTF. The CDR3 region has the DNA TGTGCCAGCAGCTTGGGACAGGGCAACTACCCCAGCACCTTC. The genes are TRBV7-8 and TRBJ1-2; TRBD1 matches at 9 bases. Germline V lookup: CDR1 SGHVS, CDR2 FQNEAQ. CDR3 length equals 14 residues. The V segment lost 3 bases and the J segment 13 bases; nucleotides outside the gene matches: 12.